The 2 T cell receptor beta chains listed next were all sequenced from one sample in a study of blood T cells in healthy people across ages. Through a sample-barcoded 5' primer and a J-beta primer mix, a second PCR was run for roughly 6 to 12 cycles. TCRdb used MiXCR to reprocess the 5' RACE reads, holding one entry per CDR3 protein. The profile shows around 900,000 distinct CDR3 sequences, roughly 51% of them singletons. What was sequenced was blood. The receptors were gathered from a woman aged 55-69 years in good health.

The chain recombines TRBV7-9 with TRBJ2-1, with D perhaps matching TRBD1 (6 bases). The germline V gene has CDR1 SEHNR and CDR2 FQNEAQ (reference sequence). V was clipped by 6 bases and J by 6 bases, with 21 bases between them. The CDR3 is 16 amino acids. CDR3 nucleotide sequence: TGTGCCAGCAGGTTATCTACAGGGTCGAGGGGCAATGAGCAGTTCTTC. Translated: CASRLSTGSRGNEQFF.

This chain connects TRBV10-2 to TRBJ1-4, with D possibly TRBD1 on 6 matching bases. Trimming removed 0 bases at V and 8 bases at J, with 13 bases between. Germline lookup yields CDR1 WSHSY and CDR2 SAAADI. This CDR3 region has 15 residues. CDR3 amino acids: CASSESGGQEEKLFF. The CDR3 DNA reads TGCGCCAGCAGTGAGTCGGGGGGGCAAGAGGAAAAACTGTTTTTT.